This entry features one TCR beta chain sequence. Its specificity is not known. RNA was extracted and reverse transcribed into cDNA as the sequencing template. The data were produced by immunoSEQ multiplex PCR, yet TCRdb's version contains in-frame clones alone and is incomplete. The sample has 87,000 or so clones, more than 65% seen once. Treatment denoted: oral pan-JAK inhibitor, 5-10 mg twice daily. The data were taken from a study of CD8+ T cells in alopecia areata. Study-level results: Relative to normal scalp, lesional scalp, especially alopecia totalis/universalis, showed higher clonality.

This receptor was obtained from a human donor with alopecia areata. Sequencing used CD8+ T cells sorted from blood, obtained between weeks 44 and 45, from a patient treated with tofacitinib.

This CDR3 is CASSVALAGGTYNEQFF. In DNA form, the CDR3 reads TGTGCCAGCAGCGTAGCTCTAGCGGGGGGCACCTACAATGAGCAGTTCTTC. This chain uses TRBV9 with TRBJ2-1; TRBD2 agrees at 11 bases. The germline gives CDR1 SGDLS, CDR2 YYNGEE. CDR3 length: 17 amino acids. The V segment lost 0 bases and the J segment 2 bases; nucleotides outside the gene matches: 4.